The following is a TCR beta chain sequence with its context. The identical CDR3 is also encoded by other nucleotide sequences in the sample. Clones were sequenced by immunoSEQ multiplex PCR, and TCRdb holds only the in-frame ones, with some missing. The sample has about 210,000 clones, around 81% seen once; the top ten hold around 9%. The CDR3 totals 15 residues. Per germline, CDR1 MNHEY and CDR2 SVGEGT. Trimming removed 1 base from V and 2 bases from J, with 9 bases in between. This entry comes from a study of blood T cell repertoires in COVID-19. Study details: Samples of COVID-19 (acute and convalescent) were obtained from the United States, Italy and Spain.

What was sequenced was PBMCs or T cells enriched from blood (not recorded which). The clonotype was recovered from a woman in her fifties or sixties with acute COVID-19. This chain uses TRBV6-2 or TRBV6-3 with TRBJ2-1; D may be TRBD2 (7 bases). DNA for the CDR3: TGTGCCAGCAGTTACTTGGGGGGGCCCTACAATGAGCAGTTCTTC. Its translation is CASSYLGGPYNEQFF.